This T cell receptor beta chain was sequenced in a study of T cell repertoires in cytomegalovirus infection. TCRdb re-derived calls from the reads in MiXCR, one entry per CDR3 protein. The data show around 270,000 distinct CDR3 sequences, approximately 10% seen once. Only a few counts were recorded for this clonotype. Germline lookup yields CDR1 SGHVS and CDR2 FNYEAQ. The V end lost 6 bases, the J end lost 9 bases, and 26 bases lay between the germline ends. The CDR3 covers 16 residues. Sequencing was done on a sample of PBMCs. The clonotype originates from a human donor in good health (CMV status not recorded). Some clones in this sample may be carry-over from other donors' samples. The rearrangement links TRBV7-6 to TRBJ2-5; a possible D gene is TRBD2 (6 bases). As DNA, the CDR3 is TGTGCCAGCAGTTCCCAACACGAGGCCCTCAGGAGGGCCCAGTACTTC. Protein sequence: CASSSQHEALRRAQYF.